A single TCR beta chain is shown here with its context. Sequenced by immunoSEQ multiplex PCR; TCRdb stores in-frame clones only, minus some. In the table there are around 100,000 clones, 91% of which are singletons. This record belongs to a study of blood T cell repertoires in COVID-19. Across the whole study: The analysed material was cDNA or gDNA that came from T cells, B-cell-depleted T cells, or PBMCs.

Losses at the gene ends were 1 base for V and 7 bases for J; bases not matched to a gene: 7. The CDR3 contains 18 residues. Germline assignment: CDR1 KGHSH and CDR2 LQKENI. This receptor was obtained from a human donor with active COVID-19. The donor label of this sample is uncertain. The chain combines TRBV18 with TRBJ2-1, with 16 bases matching TRBD2. Sequenced: peripheral blood. The CDR3, as DNA: TGTGCCAGCTCACCACTCGGGACTAGCGGGGGGGCTACGAATGAGCAGTTCTTC. This translates into CASSPLGTSGGATNEQFF.